This T cell receptor beta chain was documented in a study of blood T cell repertoires in COVID-19. Overall study: The cDNA or gDNA used as material had been derived from T cells, B-cell-depleted T cells, or PBMCs.

The CDR3 is 17 residues long. In terms of age and location, participants ranged from roughly 18 to 100 years and lived in about 25 US areas. Each participant's cohort was designated according to participant-reported clinical history. Produced via immunoSEQ multiplex PCR; TCRdb's table is partial and in-frame only. This sample has 200,000 or so clones, with 84% found just once. This sequence originates from a man between 60 and 70 years old who had recovered from COVID-19. Specimen: PBMCs or T cells enriched from blood (not recorded which). This chain connects TRBV21-1 to TRBJ2-1; TRBD1 is the table's D call and was not checked against the DNA. TRBV21-1 is designated a pseudogene. The CDR3 region is CASSKVAFRKFYNEQFF. The CDR3 DNA sequence: TGTGCCAGCAGCAAAGTTGCATTCAGGAAGTTCTACAATGAGCAGTTCTTC.